The 30 T cell receptor beta chains below come from one sample, sequenced in a study of T cell responses to AZD1222 COVID-19 vaccine. Clones were sequenced by immunoSEQ multiplex PCR, and TCRdb holds only the in-frame ones, with some missing. The sample includes approximately 200,000 clones, approximately 94% of them seen just once. The source material was peripheral blood, sampled 28 days after the second dose of the MenACWY control vaccine. These receptors were obtained from an adult who received the MenACWY meningococcal vaccine as a control.

The rearrangement links TRBV5-1 to TRBJ2-2; TRBD1 or TRBD2 may be the D gene (5 bases each). This CDR3 has 20 residues. Germline V gene sequence: CDR1 SGHRS, CDR2 YFSETQ. V was cut by 1 base and J by 3 bases, with 25 bases left in between. This chain's CDR3 is CASSLPQGPSGGKHTGELFF. DNA for the CDR3: TGCGCCAGCAGCTTGCCGCAAGGCCCCAGTGGGGGAAAACACACCGGGGAGCTGTTTTTT.

The chain recombines TRBV4-2 with TRBJ2-5, with a possible D match to TRBD2 (6 bases). The V end lost 1 base, the J end lost 9 bases, and 15 bases lay between the germline ends. CDR1 and CDR2 from the germline V gene are LGHNA and YNFKEQ. The CDR3 extends over 14 amino acids. CDR3 bases: TGTGCCAGCAGCCAAGGCGGGGAGTCGGGGGCCCAGTACTTC. Translation: CASSQGGESGAQYF.

The rearrangement links TRBV3-1 (or the pseudogene TRBV3-2) to TRBJ2-5; TRBD2 matches at 9 bases. The germline V gene encodes CDR1 LGHDT and CDR2 YNNKEL (reference sequence). CDR3 size: 16 residues. V lost 4 bases to trimming and J lost 5 bases; unmatched junction nucleotides: 11. The DNA of the CDR3 is TGTGCCAGCAGCCCCGCTGATCTAGCGGGGAGGGAGACCCAGTACTTC. Protein: CASSPADLAGRETQYF.

The chain links TRBV5-4 to TRBJ2-3; 11 nucleotides match TRBD2. CDR1 and CDR2 from the germline V gene are SGHNT and YYREEE (reference sequence). The CDR3 has 17 residues. The junction had 8 bases not matched to a gene; V was cut back by 1 base and J by 4 bases. The CDR3 sequence is CASSLLTSGSTSDTQYF. Here the CDR3 DNA reads TGTGCCAGCAGCTTGCTAACTAGCGGGAGTACGTCAGATACGCAGTATTTT.

V and J are TRBV29-1 and TRBJ2-7; 8 bases line up with TRBD1. Germline CDR1 and CDR2: SQVTM and ANQGSEA. Losses at the gene ends were 1 base for V and 5 bases for J; bases not matched to a gene: 10. CDR3 length: 15 amino acids. The CDR3 region is CSVEVGQGGANEQYF. CDR3 DNA sequence: TGCAGCGTTGAAGTAGGACAGGGTGGGGCTAACGAGCAGTACTTC.

This chain links TRBV5-1 with TRBJ2-1, with 9 bases identical to TRBD2. V dropped 2 bases and J dropped 8; count of bases not matched to a gene: 11. CDR1 SGHRS and CDR2 YFSETQ come from the germline V gene. There are 16 residues in the CDR3. The CDR3 nucleotides read TGCGCCAGCAGCTTAGGGACTAGCCTAGGGGTGGATGAGCAGTTCTTC. It translates to CASSLGTSLGVDEQFF.

The V gene is TRBV4-2, the J gene TRBJ1-1; the D gene is possibly TRBD1 (6 bases). V was clipped by 3 bases and J by 8 bases, with 10 bases between them. The CDR3 is 12 amino acids. The germline gives CDR1 LGHNA, CDR2 YNFKEQ. This CDR3 reads CASSHGTLEAFF. The DNA for the CDR3 is TGTGCCAGCAGCCACGGGACACTCGAAGCTTTCTTT.

Comment on this clone: Distinct nucleotide sequences in the sample also encode this CDR3. The V call is TRBV19, the J call TRBJ1-1, with no clear D. Germline values: CDR1 LNHDA, CDR2 SQIVND (reference sequence). V gave up 1 base and J gave up 1 base, with 1 base separating them. CDR3 length: 12 amino acids. The CDR3 here is CASSIGNTEAFF. The CDR3 DNA sequence: TGTGCCAGTAGTATAGGGAACACTGAAGCTTTCTTT.

Written as DNA, the CDR3 is TGTGCCAGCAGCGGAGGTTCCATAAGCTCCTATAATTCACCCCTCCACTTT. Its protein product is CASSGGSISSYNSPLHF. The chain has TRBV9 and TRBJ1-6; unclear D gene. This CDR3 contains 17 residues. Trimming cost V 3 bases and J 0 bases, with 13 bases left between them. The germline gives CDR1 SGDLS, CDR2 YYNGEE.

The V call is TRBV19, the J call TRBJ2-7; TRBD1 matches at 10 bases. V was pared by 3 bases and J by 6 bases, with 11 bases of the junction left unmatched. This CDR3 is 16 amino acids long. From germline, CDR1 is LNHDA and CDR2 SQIVND (reference sequence). The CDR3, as DNA: TGTGCCAGTAGTATGAGGTCGGGACAGGGGACGGGCGAGCAGTACTTC. Protein sequence: CASSMRSGQGTGEQYF.

The rearrangement joins TRBV5-1 to TRBJ1-1; D is uncertain. The germline gives CDR1 SGHRS, CDR2 YFSETQ. V lost 4 bases and J 11 bases, leaving 18 bases between the germline ends. The CDR3 is 13 amino acids. CDR3 nucleotide sequence: TGCGCCAGCAGCCCTGGACTTACCGAAGTCGCTTTCTTT. This codes for CASSPGLTEVAFF.

The V and J genes are TRBV28 and TRBJ1-2; D gene unclear. This CDR3 is 14 amino acids long. Trimming stripped 7 bases from V and 3 bases from J, with 15 bases between. Germline V gene sequence: CDR1 MDHEN, CDR2 SYDVKM. CDR3 coding DNA: TGTGCCAGCATTCAAACGTCGGGAGACTATGGCTACACCTTC. The encoded protein is CASIQTSGDYGYTF.

The chain recombines TRBV6-5 with TRBJ2-3; 8 nucleotides agree with TRBD1. V was clipped by 6 bases and J by 6 bases; unmatched bases: 11. Germline V lookup: CDR1 MNHEY, CDR2 SVGAGI. The CDR3 extends over 15 amino acids. CDR3 region: CASSPGQGAGDTQYF. In nucleotides, the CDR3 is TGTGCCAGCAGCCCCGGCCAGGGGGCTGGGGATACGCAGTATTTT.

The gene calls are TRBV11-1 and TRBJ1-2; maybe TRBD1 (5 bases). This CDR3 comprises 14 residues. Germline loops: CDR1 SGHAT, CDR2 FQDESV (reference sequence). The V end was cut by 5 bases, the J end by 8 bases, with 18 bases between. CDR3 region: CASSRQQNSGGYTF. DNA for the CDR3: TGTGCCAGCAGCCGACAGCAAAATTCTGGGGGCTACACCTTC.

This chain links TRBV6-5 with TRBJ2-7, with D perhaps TRBD1 or TRBD2 (6 bases each). V was pared by 4 bases and J by 1 base, with 11 bases between. There are 14 residues in the CDR3. Germline V gene data show CDR1 as MNHEY and CDR2 as SVGAGI. CDR3 protein: CASSLEGESYEQYF. CDR3 bases: TGTGCCAGCAGTTTGGAGGGGGAATCCTACGAGCAGTACTTC.

The chain carries TRBV24-1 and TRBJ1-2; 9 bases are a match to TRBD1. Trimming cost V 5 bases and J 6 bases; bases outside gene matches: 3. The CDR3 is 13 residues long. CDR1 is KGHDR and CDR2 is SFDVKD in the germline V gene. For the CDR3, the DNA is TGTGCCACCAGTGTTACAGGGGGCCATGGCTACACCTTC. Amino acids: CATSVTGGHGYTF.

The chain employs TRBV9 and TRBJ2-1; TRBD1 matches 7 bases. This CDR3 spans 14 amino acids. The V and J ends lost 0 bases and 6 bases, in that order; junction bases with no gene match: 3. Per germline, CDR1 SGDLS and CDR2 YYNGEE. CDR3 amino acids: CASSVATGVNEQFF. CDR3 in DNA: TGTGCCAGCAGCGTAGCTACAGGGGTCAATGAGCAGTTCTTC.

The chain carries TRBV7-9 and TRBJ2-3, with D perhaps TRBD1 (5 bases). The CDR3 loop spans 15 amino acids. Germline CDR1 reads SEHNR; CDR2 reads FQNEAQ (reference sequence). Trimming shortened V by 4 bases and J by 1 base, and 12 bases separated the two germline ends. CDR3 residues: CASSSPGHGTDTQYF. In DNA, the CDR3 is TGTGCCAGCAGCTCCCCCGGACACGGCACAGATACGCAGTATTTT.

This clone was seen just once. The chain is built from TRBV7-9 and TRBJ1-5; 8 nucleotides align to TRBD1. Looked up from germline, CDR1 is SEHNR and CDR2 is FQNEAQ (reference sequence). Trimming took 5 bases from V and 4 from J; bases not matched to a gene: 7. The CDR3 runs to 15 residues. The CDR3, as DNA: TGTGCCAGCAGCCCTCCGGGACAGGCGAATCAGCCCCAGCATTTT. The encoded protein is CASSPPGQANQPQHF. Drawing the rest from reference TRBV7-9 and TRBJ1-5, the complete variable domain is DTGVSQNPRHKITKRGQNVTFRCDPISEHNRLYWYRQTLGQGPEFLTYFQNEAQLEKSRLLSDRFSAERPKGSFSTLEIQRTEQGDSAMYLCASSPPGQANQPQHFGDGTRLSIL.

J is TRBJ1-1 and V is TRBV5-4; D is ambiguous. Germline loops: CDR1 SGHNT, CDR2 YYREEE (reference sequence). CDR3 length equals 15 residues. With 0 bases removed from V and 5 bases from J, the gap between germline ends came to 14 bases. CDR3 DNA sequence: TGTGCCAGCAGCTTGGGTAGAATCCTGAGGACTGAAGCTTTCTTT. This encodes CASSLGRILRTEAFF.

The chain is built from TRBV27 and TRBJ1-1; D ambiguous. Between the trimmed V and J ends, which lost 5 bases and 0 bases, there was a span of 13 bases. The CDR3 contains 15 residues. Germline lookup yields CDR1 MNHEY and CDR2 SMNVEV (reference sequence). The CDR3 here is CASSPKALMNTEAFF. For the CDR3, the DNA is TGTGCCAGCAGTCCCAAAGCGCTCATGAACACTGAAGCTTTCTTT.

CDR3 protein: CASSPRDTRGEAFF. DNA for the CDR3: TGTGCCAGCAGCCCGCGGGACACCCGCGGGGAAGCTTTCTTT. The chain links TRBV11-2 to TRBJ1-1; possibly TRBD1 for D (6 bases). The CDR3 loop spans 14 amino acids. With 5 bases removed from V and 8 bases from J, the gap between germline ends came to 18 bases. CDR1 is SGHAT, CDR2 FQNNGV, per germline. The variable domain in full, with the rest retrieved from reference TRBV11-2 and TRBJ1-1, is EAGVAQSPRYKIIEKRQSVAFWCNPISGHATLYWYQQILGQGPKLLIQFQNNGVVDDSQLPKDRFSAERLKGVDSTLKIQPAKLEDSAVYLCASSPRDTRGEAFFGQGTRLTVV.

This clone has just a few counts. This chain uses TRBV7-2 with TRBJ1-2, with 8 positions matching TRBD1. V gave up 4 bases and J gave up 3 bases; unmatched junction bases: 4. Germline CDR1 reads SGHTA; CDR2 reads FQGNSA. The CDR3 is 14 residues long. The CDR3 sequence is CASSSGQGYYGYTF. Here the CDR3 DNA reads TGTGCCAGCAGCTCCGGACAGGGATACTATGGCTACACCTTC.

The sample holds one count of this clone. The chain joins TRBV5-4 to TRBJ2-2, with D perhaps TRBD1 or TRBD2 (5 bases each). The CDR3 consists of 13 residues. Germline CDR1 and CDR2: SGHNT and YYREEE (reference sequence). V shed 3 bases and J shed 5 bases, with 8 bases lying between them. In DNA, the CDR3 is TGTGCCAGCAGCTCCAGGGAGACCGGGGAGCTGTTTTTT. The encoded protein is CASSSRETGELFF. Using reference TRBV5-4 and TRBJ2-2 for the parts outside the CDR3, the full variable domain is ETGVTQSPTHLIKTRGQQVTLRCSSQSGHNTVSWYQQALGQGPQFIFQYYREEENGRGNFPPRFSGLQFPNYSSELNVNALELDDSALYLCASSSRETGELFFGEGSRLTVL.

This chain connects TRBV28 to TRBJ2-7; 13 bases are a match to TRBD2. Germline values: CDR1 MDHEN, CDR2 SYDVKM. The CDR3 has 15 residues. The trim removed 6 bases at V and 4 bases at J, leaving 6 bases unmatched. The chain's CDR3 is CASSSGTSGKYEQYF. Here the CDR3 DNA reads TGTGCCAGCAGCTCCGGGACTAGCGGGAAGTACGAGCAGTACTTC.

The chain couples TRBV24-1 to TRBJ2-6, with D possibly being TRBD2 (6 bases). Germline V gene sequence: CDR1 KGHDR, CDR2 SFDVKD. The CDR3 consists of 18 residues. V dropped 1 base and J dropped 0 bases, with 12 bases sitting between them. CDR3 sequence (DNA): TGTGCCACCAGTGATTTTGGAGGGGTACACTCTGGGGCCAACGTCCTGACTTTC. Its protein is CATSDFGGVHSGANVLTF.

The V gene is TRBV28, the J gene TRBJ1-6; no clear D. The CDR3 length is 14 residues. Per germline, CDR1 MDHEN and CDR2 SYDVKM. The V end was cut by 6 bases, the J end by 8 bases, with 14 bases between. Here the CDR3 reads CASRNERRDSPLHF. For the CDR3, the DNA is TGTGCCAGCAGAAATGAACGTAGGGATTCACCCCTCCACTTT.

The chain employs TRBV28 and TRBJ2-2, with 8 bases that match TRBD1. This CDR3 is built from 16 residues. The J segment lost 1 base and the V segment lost 6 bases, leaving 7 bases of the junction unmatched. Germline V gives CDR1 MDHEN, CDR2 SYDVKM. The DNA of the CDR3 is TGTGCCAGCAGCTGGCAGGGGGCCTTGAACACCGGGGAGCTGTTTTTT. Encoded protein: CASSWQGALNTGELFF.

The chain links TRBV7-3 to TRBJ2-2, with 11 bases aligning to TRBD2. CDR3 length equals 16 residues. Germline-derived CDR1 and CDR2 are SGHTA and FQGTGA. V lost 4 bases, J lost 6 bases, and 7 bases stayed unmatched. CDR3 in DNA: TGTGCCAGCAGCTCCTTAGCGGGAGGGCCCGCCGGGGAGCTGTTTTTT. It specifies CASSSLAGGPAGELFF.

The V and J genes are TRBV6-6 and TRBJ1-5, with 11 bases identical to TRBD1. Germline loops: CDR1 MNHNY, CDR2 SVGAGI (reference sequence). This CDR3 region has 15 residues. The V and J ends lost 6 bases and 7 bases, in that order; junction bases with no gene match: 8. CDR3 nucleotide sequence: TGTGCCAGCAGCCGAGGACAGGGGGCATGGCAGCCCCAGCATTTT. Its translation: CASSRGQGAWQPQHF.